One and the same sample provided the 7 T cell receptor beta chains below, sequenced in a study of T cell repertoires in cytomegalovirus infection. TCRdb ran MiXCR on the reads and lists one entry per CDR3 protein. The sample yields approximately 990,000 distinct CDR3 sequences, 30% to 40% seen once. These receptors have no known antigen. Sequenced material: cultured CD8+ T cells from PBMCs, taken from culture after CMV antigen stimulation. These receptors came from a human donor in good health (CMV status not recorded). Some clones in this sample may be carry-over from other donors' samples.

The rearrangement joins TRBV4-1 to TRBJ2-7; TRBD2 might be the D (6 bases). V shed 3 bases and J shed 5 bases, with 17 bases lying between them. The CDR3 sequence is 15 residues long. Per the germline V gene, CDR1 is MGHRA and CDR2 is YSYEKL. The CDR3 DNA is TGCGCCAGCAGCCACCCGGGACTGGGATTCAACGAGCAGTACTTC. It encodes CASSHPGLGFNEQYF.

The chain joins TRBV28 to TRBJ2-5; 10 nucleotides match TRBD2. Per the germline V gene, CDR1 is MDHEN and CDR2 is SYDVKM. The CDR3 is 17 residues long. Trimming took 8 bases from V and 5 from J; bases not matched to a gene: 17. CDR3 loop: CASLMGLAGDLGETQYF. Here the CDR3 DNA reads TGTGCCAGCTTAATGGGGCTAGCGGGGGACCTTGGTGAGACCCAGTACTTC.

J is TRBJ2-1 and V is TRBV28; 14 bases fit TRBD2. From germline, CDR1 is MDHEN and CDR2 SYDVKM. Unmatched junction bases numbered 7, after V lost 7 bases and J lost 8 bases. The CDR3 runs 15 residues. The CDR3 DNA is TGTGCCAGCAAGGGACTAGCGGGGGAATTCGATGAGCAGTTCTTC. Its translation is CASKGLAGEFDEQFF.

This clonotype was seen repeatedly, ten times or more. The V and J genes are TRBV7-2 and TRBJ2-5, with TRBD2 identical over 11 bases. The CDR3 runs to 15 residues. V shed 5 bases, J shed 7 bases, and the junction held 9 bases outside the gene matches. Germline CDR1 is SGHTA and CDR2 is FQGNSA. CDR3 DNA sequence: TGTGCCAGCAGCATTAGCGGGGGGGCCTTGGGGACCCAGTACTTC. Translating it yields CASSISGGALGTQYF. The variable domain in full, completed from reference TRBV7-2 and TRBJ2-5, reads GAGVSQSPSNKVTEKGKDVELRCDPISGHTALYWYRQSLGQGLEFLIYFQGNSAPDKSGLPSDRFSAERTGGSVSTLTIQRTQQEDSAVYLCASSISGGALGTQYFGPGTRLLVL.

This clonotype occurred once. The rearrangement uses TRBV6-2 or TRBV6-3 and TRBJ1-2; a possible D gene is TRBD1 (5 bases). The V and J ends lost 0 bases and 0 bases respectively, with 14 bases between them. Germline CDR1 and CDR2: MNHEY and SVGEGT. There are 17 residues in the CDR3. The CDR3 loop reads CASSYSMARASNYGYTF. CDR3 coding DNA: TGTGCCAGCAGTTACTCAATGGCCAGGGCCTCTAACTATGGCTACACCTTC.

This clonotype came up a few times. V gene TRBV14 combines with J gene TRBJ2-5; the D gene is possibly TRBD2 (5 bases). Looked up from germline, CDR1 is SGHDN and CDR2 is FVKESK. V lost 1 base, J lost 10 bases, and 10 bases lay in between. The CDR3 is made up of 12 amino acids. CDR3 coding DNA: TGTGCCAGCAGCCAAGTCCCCCGGGACCAGTACTTC. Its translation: CASSQVPRDQYF.

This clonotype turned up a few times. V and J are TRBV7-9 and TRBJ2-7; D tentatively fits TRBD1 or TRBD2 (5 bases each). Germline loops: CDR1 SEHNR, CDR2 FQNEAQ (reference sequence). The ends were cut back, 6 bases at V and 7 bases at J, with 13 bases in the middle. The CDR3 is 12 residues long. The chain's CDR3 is CASSPGWGEQYF. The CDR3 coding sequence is TGTGCCAGCAGTCCCGGCTGGGGGGAGCAGTACTTC.